A single sample is the source of the 9 T cell receptor beta chains below, sequenced in a study of T-cell memory formation after mild COVID-19. TCRdb processed the 5' RACE reads anew with MiXCR; each CDR3 protein has one entry. The data show 150,000 or so distinct CDR3 sequences, roughly 12% seen once. The sequenced material came from PBMCs or a T cell subset sorted from them (not recorded which). The receptors originated from a man between 18 and 29 years old who had mild COVID-19 (a few samples of this study predate the infection). Cell type and time point are not known.

The chain couples TRBV15 to TRBJ2-5; no clear D gene. The CDR3 covers 11 residues. Trimming removed 6 bases from V and 3 bases from J, with 5 bases in between. Germline CDR1 reads LNHNV; CDR2 reads YYDKDF (reference sequence). CDR3 in amino acids: CATSEEETQYF. CDR3 DNA sequence: TGTGCCACCAGTGAAGAAGAGACCCAGTACTTC.

This clonotype was observed a few times. The chain couples TRBV18 to TRBJ1-1; D is uncertain. Trimming left V 4 bases short and J 7 bases short, with 7 bases between. Germline V gene sequence: CDR1 KGHSH, CDR2 LQKENI. This CDR3 has 11 residues. As DNA, the CDR3 is TGTGCCAGCTCACTACAGTATGAAGCTTTCTTT. This gives the protein CASSLQYEAFF. Complete variable domain (other parts from reference TRBV18 and TRBJ1-1): NAGVMQNPRHLVRRRGQEARLRCSPMKGHSHVYWYRQLPEEGLKFMVYLQKENIIDESGMPKERFSAEFPKEGPSILRIQQVVRGDSAAYFCASSLQYEAFFGQGTRLTVV.

This clonotype turned up a few times. The chain combines TRBV10-2 with TRBJ2-7; 7 bases map to TRBD1. Per germline, CDR1 WSHSY and CDR2 SAAADI. J lost 0 bases, V lost 6 bases, and 8 bases had no gene match. The CDR3 runs 15 residues. CDR3 nucleotides: TGCGCCAGCAGGAGGGGACAGTTAAGCTCCTACGAGCAGTACGTC. Translation: CASRRGQLSSYEQYV.

This clonotype has ten or more counts. The J gene is TRBJ1-5, the V gene TRBV6-5, with D possibly TRBD1 on 6 matching bases. V was trimmed by 5 bases and J by 3 bases, leaving 11 bases between them. The length of the CDR3 is 14 residues. CDR1 is MNHEY, CDR2 SVGAGI, per germline. The CDR3 reads CASSVTGNNQPQHF. The CDR3 DNA reads as TGTGCCAGCAGTGTTACAGGGAACAATCAGCCCCAGCATTTT.

This chain uses TRBV29-1 with TRBJ1-3; 11 bases fit TRBD1. Germline V gene data show CDR1 as SQVTM and CDR2 as ANQGSEA. The CDR3 totals 14 residues. The V gene end was trimmed by 7 bases and the J gene end by 4 bases; junction bases not matched to a gene: 6. The CDR3 DNA follows: TGCAGCGCCGGACAGGGGGCGTCGGGAAACACCATATATTTT. This gives the protein CSAGQGASGNTIYF.

This clonotype was picked up a small number of times. V is TRBV5-1 and J is TRBJ2-7, with a tentative D call TRBD2 (6 bases). Per the germline V gene, CDR1 is SGHRS and CDR2 is YFSETQ. CDR3 length: 14 residues. Trimming shortened V by 2 bases and J by 6 bases, and 15 bases separated the two germline ends. The CDR3 sequence: CASSFTPGRGEQYV. The CDR3, as DNA: TGCGCCAGCAGCTTTACGCCCGGGCGGGGCGAGCAGTACGTC.

This clonotype was detected many times. V and J are TRBV4-2 and TRBJ2-4; 8 nucleotides line up with TRBD2. Trimming cost V 4 bases and J 1 base; bases outside gene matches: 6. The CDR3 sequence is 16 residues long. Germline CDR1 is LGHNA and CDR2 is YNFKEQ. The CDR3 region is CASSLGSGGAKNIQYF. The CDR3, as DNA: TGTGCCAGCAGCCTTGGGAGCGGGGGTGCCAAAAACATTCAGTACTTC.

In this sample, this clonotype turned up many times. The gene calls are TRBV7-3 and TRBJ2-2; possibly TRBD2 for D (5 bases). Trimming cost V 0 bases and J 0 bases, with 8 bases left between them. The CDR3 length is 16 residues. Per germline, CDR1 SGHTA and CDR2 FQGTGA. CDR3 DNA sequence: TGTGCCAGCAGCTTAACGGGAGTAGCGAACACCGGGGAGCTGTTTTTT. Translated: CASSLTGVANTGELFF.

The chain carries TRBV2 and TRBJ2-5; 7 positions match TRBD2. This CDR3 region has 15 residues. The trim removed 2 bases at V and 3 bases at J, leaving 6 bases unmatched. Germline V gene data show CDR1 as SNHLY and CDR2 as FYNNEI. CDR3 sequence: CASSEQRGPKETQYF. CDR3 coding DNA: TGTGCCAGCAGTGAACAGCGGGGTCCAAAAGAGACCCAGTACTTC. The whole variable domain, filled in from reference TRBV2 and TRBJ2-5, reads EPEVTQTPSHQVTQMGQEVILRCVPISNHLYFYWYRQILGQKVEFLVSFYNNEISEKSEIFDDQFSVERPDGSNFTLKIRSTKLEDSAMYFCASSEQRGPKETQYFGPGTRLLVL.